This TCR beta chain stems from a study of OX40 agonist ivuxolimab in advanced cancers. Study at large: Participants, 82.7% male, averaged roughly 55 years of age, ranging from about 20 to 80.

The protocol was immunoSEQ multiplex PCR, while the TCRdb copy is restricted to in-frame clones and leaves out a portion. The sample carries around 75,000 clones, approximately 80% recorded once. The study sampled blood at baseline, cycle 4 day 1, and cycle 7 day 1. About this clone: No antigen is known for it. Other DNA sequences in the sample encode the same CDR3.

Study results and caveats: CD4+ T cells averaged fewer expanded clones than CD8+ T cells.

This receptor was taken from an adult with an advanced solid tumor such as melanoma, head and neck, liver or kidney cancer. The sequences come from CD4+ or CD8+ T cells sorted from blood, collected in a trial of the OX40 agonist ivuxolimab.

Here the CDR3 reads CASSLALRGPSTDTQYF. CDR3 coding DNA: TGCGCCAGCAGCTTGGCCCTTCGGGGGCCTAGCACAGATACGCAGTATTTT. This rearrangement joins TRBV5-1 to TRBJ2-3; D may be TRBD1 or TRBD2 (6 bases each). V was cut by 0 bases and J by 0 bases, with 14 bases left in between. Germline CDR1 and CDR2: SGHRS and YFSETQ. This CDR3 has 17 amino acids.